This is a list of T cell receptor beta chains from one sample in a study of response to subunit inactivated influenza vaccine. TCRdb itself ran the RT-PCR reads through MiXCR, one entry per CDR3 protein. The table lists a few hundred thousand distinct CDR3 sequences, around a fifth of them singletons, with roughly 10% in the top ten. Here the sequenced sample was PBMCs from blood, taken 21 months after vaccination. The receptor source for this set is a man aged 45-69 years who received an inactivated influenza vaccine. The CDR3 runs from the conserved cysteine through the conserved F or W. Each record gives: J gene, clone size, V gene, CDR3 protein. Only part of the rows carry a size: once, few, many, or a class if the clone is expanded.

TRBJ1-4 many TRBV27 CASRLREKLFF
TRBJ1-1 few TRBV15 CATSRDRAAGAFF
TRBJ2-1 NA TRBV7-9 CASSLTSGPNEQFF
TRBJ2-3 NA TRBV7-3 CASSLMRTSGPNTDTQYF
TRBJ2-5 NA TRBV29-1 CSTHRDGTQYF
TRBJ1-2 few TRBV9 CASSDGQVLGYTF
TRBJ2-1 NA TRBV18 CASSPLQGVNEQFF
TRBJ1-2 NA TRBV7-9 CASSSTPTGPNYGYTF
TRBJ1-4 many TRBV4-3 CASSQDRQTNEKLFF
TRBJ2-4 many TRBV4-3 CASSQDGLAKNIQYF
TRBJ2-5 NA TRBV6-2/TRBV6-3 CASGVGETQYF
TRBJ2-1 few TRBV5-6 CASSLPKTSGYNEQFF
TRBJ2-7 few TRBV25-1 CASSESGSGSYEQYF